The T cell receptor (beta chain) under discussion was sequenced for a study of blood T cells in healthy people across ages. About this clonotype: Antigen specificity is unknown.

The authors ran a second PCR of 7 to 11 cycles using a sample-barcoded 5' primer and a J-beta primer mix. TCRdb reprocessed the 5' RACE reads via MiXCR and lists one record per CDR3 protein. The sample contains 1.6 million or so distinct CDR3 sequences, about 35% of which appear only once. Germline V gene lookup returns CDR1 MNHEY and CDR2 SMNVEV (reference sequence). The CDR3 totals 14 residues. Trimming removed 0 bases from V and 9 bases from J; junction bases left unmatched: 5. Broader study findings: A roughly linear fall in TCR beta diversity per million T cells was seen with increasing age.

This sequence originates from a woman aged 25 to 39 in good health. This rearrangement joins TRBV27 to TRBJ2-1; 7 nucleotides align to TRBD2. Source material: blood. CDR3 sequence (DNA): TGTGCCAGCAGTTTATCGATTGGCGGGAGTGAGCAGTTCTTC. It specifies CASSLSIGGSEQFF.